The clone carrying this T cell receptor beta chain was detected a few times. The V end was cut by 0 bases, the J end by 3 bases, with 6 bases between. The germline CDR1 and CDR2 sequences are DFQATT and SNEGSKA (reference sequence). The CDR3 is 13 amino acids. This entry is derived from a study of T-cell reconstitution after alpha-beta-depleted transplantation in children. TCRbeta library construction was performed incorporating unique molecular identifiers. TCRdb recomputed calls from the PCR reads with MiXCR, one row per CDR3 protein. The data contain roughly 590,000 distinct CDR3 sequences, roughly 17% of them singletons.

J is TRBJ2-1 and V is TRBV20-1, with D unresolved. This clonotype originated in a human donor who donated a stem cell graft to a child with acute myeloid leukemia. Material: PBMCs from the stem cell graft donor, obtained from the stem cell graft. The CDR3 region is CSARDGVYNEQFF. The CDR3 DNA reads as TGCAGTGCTAGAGATGGGGTCTACAATGAGCAGTTCTTC.